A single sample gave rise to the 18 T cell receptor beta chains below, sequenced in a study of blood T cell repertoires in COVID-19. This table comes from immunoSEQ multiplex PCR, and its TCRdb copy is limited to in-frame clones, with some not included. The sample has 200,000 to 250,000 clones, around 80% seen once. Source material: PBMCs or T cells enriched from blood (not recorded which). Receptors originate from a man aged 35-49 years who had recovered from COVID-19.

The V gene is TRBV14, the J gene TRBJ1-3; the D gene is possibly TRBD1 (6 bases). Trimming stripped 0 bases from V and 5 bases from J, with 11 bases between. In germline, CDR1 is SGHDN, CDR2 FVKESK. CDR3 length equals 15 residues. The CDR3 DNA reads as TGTGCCAGCAGCCAAGATCTAGGACAGAGAAACACCATATATTTT. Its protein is CASSQDLGQRNTIYF.

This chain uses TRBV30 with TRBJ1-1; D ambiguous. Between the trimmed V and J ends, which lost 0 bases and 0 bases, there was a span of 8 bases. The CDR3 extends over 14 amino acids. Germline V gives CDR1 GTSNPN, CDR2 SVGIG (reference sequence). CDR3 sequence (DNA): TGTGCCTGGAGTGTCAGCGCGGTGAACACTGAAGCTTTCTTT. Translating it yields CAWSVSAVNTEAFF.

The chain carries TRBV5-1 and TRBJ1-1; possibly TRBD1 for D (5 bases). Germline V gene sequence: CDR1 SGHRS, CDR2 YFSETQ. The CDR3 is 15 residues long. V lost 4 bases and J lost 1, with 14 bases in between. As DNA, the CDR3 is TGCGCCAGCAGCCTAAACGGGGGGGAGAACACTGAAGCTTTCTTT. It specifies CASSLNGGENTEAFF.

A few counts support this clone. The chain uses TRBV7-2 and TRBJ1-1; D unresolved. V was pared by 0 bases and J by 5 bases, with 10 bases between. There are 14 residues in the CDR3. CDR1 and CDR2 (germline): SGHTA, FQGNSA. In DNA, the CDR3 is TGTGCCAGCAGCTTAGCGAGCGGAGGGACTGAAGCTTTCTTT. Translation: CASSLASGGTEAFF.

CDR3 region: CASRITGGAEAFF. Written as DNA, the CDR3 is TGTGCCAGCAGGATAACCGGGGGAGCTGAAGCTTTCTTT. This chain links TRBV11-2 with TRBJ1-1; weak D call: TRBD1 (5 bases). Trimming stripped 6 bases from V and 6 bases from J, with 14 bases between. In germline, CDR1 is SGHAT, CDR2 FQNNGV. The CDR3 sequence is 13 residues long.

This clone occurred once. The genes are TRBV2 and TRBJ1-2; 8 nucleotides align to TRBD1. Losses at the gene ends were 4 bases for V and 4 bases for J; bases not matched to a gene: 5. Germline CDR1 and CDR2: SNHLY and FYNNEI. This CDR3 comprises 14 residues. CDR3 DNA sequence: TGTGCCAGCAGTGGGCAGGGGGCAACCTATGGCTACACCTTC. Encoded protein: CASSGQGATYGYTF.

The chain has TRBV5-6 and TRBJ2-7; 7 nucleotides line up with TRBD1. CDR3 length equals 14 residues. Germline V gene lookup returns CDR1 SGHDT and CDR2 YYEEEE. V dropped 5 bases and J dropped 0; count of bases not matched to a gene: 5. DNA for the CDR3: TGTGCCAGCAGGACGACAGGGAGCTCCTACGAGCAGTACTTC. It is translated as CASRTTGSSYEQYF.

Here the CDR3 DNA reads TGTGCCAGCAGCTCCGGACAGGGGGCAGAGACCCAGTACTTC. This sequence encodes CASSSGQGAETQYF. The chain couples TRBV7-8 to TRBJ2-5, with TRBD1 matching 11 bases. With 4 bases clipped from V and 4 bases from J, the junction kept 2 bases outside the gene matches. Germline V CDR1 and CDR2: SGHVS, FQNEAQ. CDR3 size: 14 residues.

The CDR3 sequence: CASSLDTGGSGGYTF. The CDR3 coding sequence is TGTGCCAGCAGCTTAGATACCGGGGGAAGTGGTGGCTACACCTTC. This chain uses TRBV7-9 with TRBJ1-2; a possible D gene is TRBD1 (5 bases). Germline V lookup: CDR1 SEHNR, CDR2 FQNEAQ (reference sequence). This CDR3 is built from 15 residues. Trimming took 1 base from V and 7 from J, leaving 16 bases between them.

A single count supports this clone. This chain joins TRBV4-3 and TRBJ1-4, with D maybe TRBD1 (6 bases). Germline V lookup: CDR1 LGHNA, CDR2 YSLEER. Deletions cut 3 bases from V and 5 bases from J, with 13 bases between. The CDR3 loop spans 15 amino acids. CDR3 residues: CASSQDQGSNEKLFF. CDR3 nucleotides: TGCGCCAGCAGCCAGGACCAGGGGTCAAATGAAAAACTGTTTTTT.

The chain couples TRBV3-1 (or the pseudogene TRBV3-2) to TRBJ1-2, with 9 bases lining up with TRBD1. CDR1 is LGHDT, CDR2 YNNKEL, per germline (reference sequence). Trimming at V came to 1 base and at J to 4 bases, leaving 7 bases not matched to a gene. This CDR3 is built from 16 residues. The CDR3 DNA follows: TGTGCCAGCAGCCAAGGAACAGGGGGCTGGGGCTATGGCTACACCTTC. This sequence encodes CASSQGTGGWGYGYTF.

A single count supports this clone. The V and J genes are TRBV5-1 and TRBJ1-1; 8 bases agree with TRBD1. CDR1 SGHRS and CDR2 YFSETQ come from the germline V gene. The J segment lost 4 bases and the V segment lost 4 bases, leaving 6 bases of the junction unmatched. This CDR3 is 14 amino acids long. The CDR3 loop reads CASSPTGETTEAFF. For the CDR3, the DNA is TGCGCCAGCAGCCCGACAGGGGAGACCACTGAAGCTTTCTTT.

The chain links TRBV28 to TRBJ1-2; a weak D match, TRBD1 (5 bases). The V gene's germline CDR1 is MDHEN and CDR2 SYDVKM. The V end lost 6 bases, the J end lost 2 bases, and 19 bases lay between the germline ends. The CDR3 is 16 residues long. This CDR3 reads CASSLTPWEGNYGYTF. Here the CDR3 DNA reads TGTGCCAGCAGCCTGACCCCTTGGGAGGGGAACTATGGCTACACCTTC.

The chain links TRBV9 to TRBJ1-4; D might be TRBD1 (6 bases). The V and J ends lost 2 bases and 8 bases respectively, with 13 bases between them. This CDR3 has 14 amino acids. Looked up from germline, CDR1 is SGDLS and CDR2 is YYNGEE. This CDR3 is CASSVQGLGEKLFF. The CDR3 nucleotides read TGTGCCAGCAGCGTCCAGGGGTTAGGCGAAAAACTGTTTTTT.

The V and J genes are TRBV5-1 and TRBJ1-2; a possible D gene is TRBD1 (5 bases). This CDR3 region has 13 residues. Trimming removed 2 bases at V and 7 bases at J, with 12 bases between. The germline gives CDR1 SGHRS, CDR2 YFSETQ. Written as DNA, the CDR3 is TGCGCCAGCAGCTTTATAGGGGAAGGTGGCTACACCTTC. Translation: CASSFIGEGGYTF. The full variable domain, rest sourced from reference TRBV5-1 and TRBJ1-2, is KAGVTQTPRYLIKTRGQQVTLSCSPISGHRSVSWYQQTPGQGLQFLFEYFSETQRNKGNFPGRFSGRQFSNSRSEMNVSTLELGDSALYLCASSFIGEGGYTFGSGTRLTVV.

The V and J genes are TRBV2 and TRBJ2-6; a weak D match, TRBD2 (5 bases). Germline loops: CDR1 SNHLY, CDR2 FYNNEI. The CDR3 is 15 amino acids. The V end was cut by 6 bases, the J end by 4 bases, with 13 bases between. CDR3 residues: CASSEGGAGANVLTF. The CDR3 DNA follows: TGTGCCAGCAGCGAGGGCGGAGCAGGGGCCAACGTCCTGACTTTC.

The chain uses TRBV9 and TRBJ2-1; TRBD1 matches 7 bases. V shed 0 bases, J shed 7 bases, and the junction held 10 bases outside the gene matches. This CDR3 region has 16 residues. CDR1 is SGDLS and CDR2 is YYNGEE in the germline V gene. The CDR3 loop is CASSVAGAGGMNEQFF. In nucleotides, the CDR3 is TGTGCCAGCAGCGTAGCAGGAGCAGGGGGAATGAATGAGCAGTTCTTC.

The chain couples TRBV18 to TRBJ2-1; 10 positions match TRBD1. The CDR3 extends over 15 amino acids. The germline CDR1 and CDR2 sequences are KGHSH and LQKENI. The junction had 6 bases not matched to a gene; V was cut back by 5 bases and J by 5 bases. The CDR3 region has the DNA TGTGCCAGCTCAACCCGACAGGGGGCGAACAATGAGCAGTTCTTC. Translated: CASSTRQGANNEQFF.